This is a list of T cell receptor beta chains from one sample in a study of T-cell reconstitution after alpha-beta-depleted transplantation in children. TCRdb analysed the PCR reads with MiXCR anew, one entry per CDR3 protein. The sample carries some 840,000 distinct CDR3 sequences, approximately 15% recorded once. The sequencing used PBMCs, mostly from graft donor cells, collected 360 days after TCRalphabeta/CD19-depleted stem cell transplant. These receptors all stem from a male patient aged 5 to 17 who had a stem cell transplant for acute lymphoblastic leukemia, so the T cells may come from the graft donor. Both conserved end residues are part of each CDR3. The order of the fields is clone size, J gene, D gene, V gene, CDR3 DNA, CDR3 protein. D genes are given only for firm matches. Not every row has a clone size; where given, it reads once, few, many or a size class.

-,TRBJ2-2,TRBD2,TRBV5-1,TGCGCCAGCAGCTTGGATTCGCTAGCGGCTAACACCGGGGAGCTGTTTTTT,CASSLDSLAANTGELFF
-,TRBJ2-1,TRBD2,TRBV4-2,TGTGCCAGCAGCCAAGCTTCCTTCTTAGCGGGAGGGCCTCATGAGCAGTTCTTC,CASSQASFLAGGPHEQFF
-,TRBJ2-1,-,TRBV12-3/TRBV12-4,TGTGCCAGCACCGTCCGGGGGAGGCACAATGAGCAGTTCTTC,CASTVRGRHNEQFF
many,TRBJ2-7,-,TRBV28,TGTGCCAGCAGTTTAACAGGGGGGGCCTACGAGCAGTACTTC,CASSLTGGAYEQYF
few,TRBJ2-5,TRBD2,TRBV6-2/TRBV6-3,TGTGCCAGCATCAAAGCGGGAGTAAGGGAGACCCAGTACTTC,CASIKAGVRETQYF
-,TRBJ2-6,-,TRBV21-1,TGTGCCAGCAGCAAAGAAAGGAGGGGGACCCCTTTTACTGGGGCCAACGTCCTGACTTTC,CASSKERRGTPFTGANVLTF
-,TRBJ2-5,TRBD2,TRBV12-3/TRBV12-4,TGTGCCAGCAGTTCGGGACTAGCGGGAGTCGGGAGGGAGACCCAGTACTTC,CASSSGLAGVGRETQYF
-,TRBJ2-1,TRBD2,TRBV11-2,TGTGCCAGCAGCTTTTTTCCGGGGGGGAGGAATGAGCAGTTCTTC,CASSFFPGGRNEQFF
-,TRBJ2-1,TRBD1,TRBV27,TGTGCCAGCAGTCTTCGGACAGGGGGCCCATACAATGAGCAGTTCTTC,CASSLRTGGPYNEQFF
-,TRBJ2-7,TRBD2,TRBV20-1,TGCAGTGCTAGAGTTCCTAGCGGGCAGCACGAGCAGTACTTC,CSARVPSGQHEQYF
-,TRBJ1-6,-,TRBV7-6,TGTGCCAGCAGCTTAACACTTCATAATTCACCCCTCCACTTT,CASSLTLHNSPLHF
few,TRBJ2-1,-,TRBV2,TGTGCCAGCAGTCCCTCCGACAGGGGACTATACAATGAGCAGTTCTTC,CASSPSDRGLYNEQFF
-,TRBJ2-7,TRBD2,TRBV4-2,TGTGCCAGCAGCTTAACAGGCGGGAGGGAGGGAGTTTACGAGCAGTACTTC,CASSLTGGREGVYEQYF
few,TRBJ2-1,-,TRBV4-2,TGTGCCAGCAGCCAAGTGGGGGGACCTTGGGCCAATGAGCAGTTCTTC,CASSQVGGPWANEQFF
few,TRBJ2-1,TRBD2,TRBV10-3,TGTGCCATCAGTGAGTTGGCTAGCGGCCACAATGAGCAGTTCTTC,CAISELASGHNEQFF
few,TRBJ2-5,-,TRBV12-3/TRBV12-4,TGTGCCAGCAGTTTGGGCCCTGCAAAGACCCAGTACTTC,CASSLGPAKTQYF
few,TRBJ2-1,-,TRBV3-1,TGTGCCAGCAGCCAGTCTCGGGTGGTCGATGAGCAGTTCTTC,CASSQSRVVDEQFF
few,TRBJ1-2,-,TRBV12-3/TRBV12-4,TGTGCCAGCAGTTTAAAGTCCAGGGTGAACGGCTACACCTTC,CASSLKSRVNGYTF
once,TRBJ2-5,-,TRBV29-1,TGCAGCGTTGCCAGGGGTCCGGCCCAGTACTTC,CSVARGPAQYF
-,TRBJ2-3,TRBD2,TRBV5-1,TGCGCCTCCCTTCCGACAGCGGGAGTTTTCACAGATACGCAGTATTTT,CASLPTAGVFTDTQYF
-,TRBJ2-3,-,TRBV5-1,TGCGCCAGCAGCTTGGCTAGCGCCGCAGATACGCAGTATTTT,CASSLASAADTQYF
-,TRBJ2-3,TRBD2,TRBV2,TGTGCCTGCTGTTTAAATTCTGGGGTAGCGGGCTTCTCCGCGGATACGCAGTATTTT,CACCLNSGVAGFSADTQYF
-,TRBJ1-2,-,TRBV20-1,TGCAGTGCTAGAGAGGCGGACAGTGCCGACTATGGCTACACCTTC,CSAREADSADYGYTF
-,TRBJ2-7,-,TRBV11-2,TGTGCCAACAGCTTCGATGTTAGCTCCTACGAGCAGTACTTC,CANSFDVSSYEQYF
-,TRBJ2-1,-,TRBV12-1,TGTGCCATCAGCCCTGGGCGGCTTAGCGGATCCTACAATGAGCAGTTCTTC,CAISPGRLSGSYNEQFF
-,TRBJ2-5,-,TRBV19,TGTGCCAGCCGGGGGCTAGCGAAAGAGACCCAGTACTTC,CASRGLAKETQYF
-,TRBJ2-3,-,TRBV29-1,TGCAGCGTTGAGCAGGGTCTTATACTTCAAGATACGCAGTATTTT,CSVEQGLILQDTQYF
-,TRBJ2-2,-,TRBV20-1,TGCAGTGCTGGTCCAACGAACACCGGGGAGCTGTTTTTT,CSAGPTNTGELFF
-,TRBJ1-2,-,TRBV5-1,TGCGCCAGCAGCTCTTATCGGGAGGGAGCCTTCTACACCTTC,CASSSYREGAFYTF
few,TRBJ2-1,-,TRBV12-3/TRBV12-4,TGTGCCAGCAGGCCCCCTACAGGGACCTACAATGAGCAGTTCTTC,CASRPPTGTYNEQFF
once,TRBJ2-1,TRBD2,TRBV4-1,TGCGCCAGCAGCCAAGTCGAGCGGGAAAGCTACAATGAGCAGTTCTTC,CASSQVERESYNEQFF
many,TRBJ2-7,-,TRBV28,TGTGCCAGCTCTCCGGCCCTTTACGAGCAGTACTTC,CASSPALYEQYF
many,TRBJ2-1,-,TRBV7-2,TGTGCCAGCAGCTTAGACCCACCCTTTATAGCCACGCAGTTCTTC,CASSLDPPFIATQFF